This T cell receptor (beta chain) was documented in a study of blood T cell repertoires in COVID-19. Across the study: PBMCs, B-cell-depleted T cells, or T cells provided the cDNA or gDNA that made up the material.

Original data processing: Researchers report that nucleated cell counts were estimated from reference gene primer amplification. Profiled with immunoSEQ multiplex PCR; TCRdb holds only in-frame clones, not every one. That table gives V, J and clone size, and the DNA gave D and trimming. The sample lists approximately 190,000 clones, about four fifths occurring once. Recruitment covered 25 or so US areas and drew participants whose ages spanned about 18 to 89 years. This clonotype originated in a woman aged 25 to 39 who had been exposed to COVID-19. What was sequenced was PBMCs or T cells enriched from blood (not recorded which).

CDR3 protein: CASSVTSGGRTDTQYF. As DNA, the CDR3 is TGTGCCAGCAGCGTGACTAGCGGGGGCCGCACAGATACGCAGTATTTT. This chain uses TRBV9 with TRBJ2-3, with 12 bases that match TRBD2. Germline values: CDR1 SGDLS, CDR2 YYNGEE. This CDR3 spans 16 amino acids. After removal of 2 bases from V and 1 base from J, the junction contained 2 bases not matched to a gene.